This T cell receptor (beta chain) was obtained from a study of T-cell memory formation after mild COVID-19. The wider study: TCR clusters were largely donor specific.

CDR3 size: 14 residues. The ends lost 2 bases at V and 2 bases at J; junction bases unmatched: 4. Germline values: CDR1 SQVTM, CDR2 ANQGSEA. TCR alpha and TCR beta cDNA libraries carrying sample barcodes and UMIs came from 5'RACE with constant-segment primers. TCRdb used MiXCR to reprocess the 5' RACE reads, holding one entry per CDR3 protein. This sample yields 200,000 to 300,000 distinct CDR3 sequences, of which roughly 17% are seen a single time; 20% to 25% belongs to the top ten. A few counts support this clonotype. Its antigen is as yet unknown. Study-level findings and limits: Clones contracting over day 15 to 85 were CD4/CD8 balanced, with later expanders leaning CD4+. For contracting clones, CD4+ ones sat mainly in CM and EM, CD8+ in EMRA.

Sample: PBMCs or a T cell subset sorted from them (not recorded which). The receptor was derived from a man aged 18-30 years who had mild COVID-19 (a few samples of this study predate the infection). Cell type and time point are not known. The V gene is TRBV29-1, the J gene TRBJ2-3; TRBD2 agrees at 7 bases. DNA for the CDR3: TGCAGCGTTGAAAAAGGGGACTACACAGATACGCAGTATTTT. Its translation is CSVEKGDYTDTQYF.